A selection of T cell receptor beta chains follows, all from one sample in a study of CD8 T cells in Susac syndrome. TCRdb recomputed calls from the immunoSEQ multiplex PCR reads with MiXCR, one row per CDR3 protein. The data show 55,000 to 80,000 distinct CDR3 sequences, just over 90% seen once. The sequencing input was CD4+ T cells from PBMCs. The receptors shown here come from a human donor with Susac syndrome. Both conserved end residues are part of each CDR3. D genes are given only for firm matches. Some rows mark clone size as missing; the rest say once, few, many or name a class of expanded clone.

v_call,j_call,clone_size,d_call,cdr3_aa,cdr3_nt
TRBV6-2/TRBV6-3,TRBJ2-5,.,TRBD2,CASRLRGFQETQYF,TGTGCCAGCAGGTTGCGGGGGTTTCAAGAGACCCAGTACTTC
TRBV2,TRBJ2-2,.,TRBD1,CASSLTGITNTGELFF,TGTGCCAGCAGTTTGACAGGGATAACGAACACCGGGGAGCTGTTTTTT
TRBV9,TRBJ1-4,.,.,CASNPPKTATNEKLFF,TGTGCCAGCAACCCACCAAAGACAGCAACTAATGAAAAACTGTTTTTT
TRBV7-2,TRBJ2-5,.,TRBD1,CASSTRQGQETQYF,TGTGCCAGCAGCACCCGACAGGGGCAAGAGACCCAGTACTTC
TRBV6-2/TRBV6-3,TRBJ2-2,.,TRBD1,CASRQGANTGELFF,TGTGCCAGCAGACAGGGGGCGAACACCGGGGAGCTGTTTTTT
TRBV30,TRBJ2-1,.,.,CAWMVRRGAREQFF,TGTGCCTGGATGGTAAGACGGGGGGCTCGAGAGCAGTTCTTC
TRBV6-2/TRBV6-3,TRBJ2-7,once,.,CASSSPDTLSSYEQYF,TGTGCCAGCAGTTCCCCCGACACTCTCTCCTCCTACGAGCAGTACTTC
TRBV5-4,TRBJ2-7,.,.,CASSLDLGARYEQYF,TGTGCCAGCAGCTTGGATCTGGGGGCACGCTACGAGCAGTACTTC
TRBV7-9,TRBJ2-5,once,.,CASSLGHF,TGTGCCAGCAGCTTAGGGCACTTC
TRBV30,TRBJ2-4,.,.,CAWNMGISAKNIQYF,TGTGCCTGGAACATGGGGATCTCAGCCAAAAACATTCAGTACTTC
TRBV3-1,TRBJ1-4,once,.,CASSQVYREEGEKLFF,TGTGCCAGCAGCCAAGTATATCGGGAGGAGGGTGAAAAACTGTTTTTT
TRBV5-6,TRBJ2-5,.,TRBD2,CASSFRGGARETQYF,TGTGCCAGCAGCTTCCGCGGGGGGGCCCGGGAGACCCAGTACTTC
TRBV14,TRBJ1-2,.,.,CASSPLASYGYTF,TGTGCCAGCAGCCCCCTGGCAAGTTATGGCTACACCTTC
TRBV19,TRBJ1-2,.,TRBD1,CASSIEGAPAYGYTF,TGTGCCAGTAGTATTGAGGGGGCTCCTGCCTATGGCTACACCTTC
TRBV4-1,TRBJ1-2,.,.,CASSQAWNRDGYTF,TGCGCCAGCAGCCAAGCGTGGAACAGGGATGGCTACACCTTC
TRBV20-1,TRBJ2-2,.,.,CSARGRTINTGELFF,TGCAGTGCGCGGGGACGGACCATAAACACCGGGGAGCTGTTTTTT
TRBV3-1,TRBJ2-7,.,.,CASSPRIVGIYEQYF,TGTGCCAGCAGCCCCCGTATCGTGGGGATCTACGAGCAGTACTTC
TRBV30,TRBJ1-6,.,.,CAWRVQSSYNSPLHF,TGTGCCTGGAGGGTACAAAGCTCCTATAATTCACCCCTCCACTTT
TRBV5-1,TRBJ1-4,once,.,CASSYDEEKLFF,TGCGCCAGCAGTTACGATGAGGAAAAACTGTTTTTT
TRBV5-1,TRBJ2-7,.,TRBD1,CASTRTGGPYEQYF,TGCGCCAGCACTCGGACAGGGGGCCCCTACGAGCAGTACTTC
TRBV7-9,TRBJ1-5,.,.,CASSEGQGGNQPQHF,TGTGCCAGCAGCGAAGGCCAGGGAGGCAATCAGCCCCAGCATTTT
TRBV4-3,TRBJ1-3,.,.,CASSQETTGGFDTIYF,TGCGCCAGCAGCCAAGAGACCACCGGTGGTTTCGACACCATATATTTT
TRBV19,TRBJ1-2,.,.,CASSKDGGNYGYTF,TGTGCCAGTAGTAAGGACGGTGGAAACTATGGCTACACCTTC
TRBV27,TRBJ2-3,.,.,CASSISFTDTQYF,TGTGCCAGCAGTATATCCTTCACAGATACGCAGTATTTT
TRBV6-6,TRBJ1-5,once,.,CASGSWGDGNQPQHF,TGTGCCAGCGGTAGCTGGGGCGACGGCAATCAGCCCCAGCATTTT
TRBV28,TRBJ2-6,.,.,CASSPPTPNVLTF,TGTGCCAGCAGCCCCCCGACCCCTAACGTCCTGACTTTC
TRBV14,TRBJ2-3,.,.,CASSQDRVRTDTQYF,TGTGCCAGCAGCCAAGATAGAGTCCGCACAGATACGCAGTATTTT
TRBV30,TRBJ1-2,.,.,CAWTRGTPRGYGYTF,TGTGCCTGGACTAGAGGGACACCCCGGGGCTATGGCTACACCTTC
TRBV28,TRBJ2-7,.,TRBD1,CASRRGTGVVYEQYF,TGTGCCAGCAGAAGGGGGACAGGGGTTGTCTACGAGCAGTACTTC
TRBV19,TRBJ1-5,.,.,CASSIVAGNQPQHF,TGTGCCAGTAGTATAGTCGCGGGGAATCAGCCCCAGCATTTT
TRBV2,TRBJ1-5,.,.,CASSGDGYYQPQHF,TGTGCCAGTTCAGGGGACGGGTATTATCAGCCCCAGCATTTT
TRBV11-2,TRBJ1-6,.,.,CASSSRAMGLDSPLHF,TGTGCCAGCAGCTCCCGGGCAATGGGGCTGGATTCACCCCTCCACTTT
TRBV6-5,TRBJ2-4,.,TRBD2,CASSYGLARAKNIQYF,TGTGCCAGCAGTTATGGACTAGCGCGAGCCAAAAACATTCAGTACTTC
TRBV28,TRBJ1-1,.,.,CASSFRMNTEAFF,TGTGCCAGCAGTTTCAGGATGAACACTGAAGCTTTCTTT
TRBV7-2,TRBJ1-1,once,.,CASSLGLGRGDTEAFF,TGTGCCAGCAGCTTAGGTCTTGGCCGAGGGGACACTGAAGCTTTCTTT
TRBV20-1,TRBJ1-2,once,.,CSARSGMIYGYTF,TGCAGTGCTAGATCGGGAATGATCTATGGCTACACCTTC
TRBV7-2,TRBJ2-7,.,.,CASSPGQMGTYEQYF,TGTGCCAGCAGCCCGGGACAAATGGGTACTTACGAGCAGTACTTC
TRBV6-1,TRBJ1-2,.,TRBD1,CASSLGQTSYGYTF,TGTGCCAGCAGCCTGGGACAGACTTCCTATGGCTACACCTTC
TRBV4-1,TRBJ1-5,once,.,CASSQESGGSNQPQHF,TGCGCCAGCAGCCAAGAATCAGGAGGTAGCAATCAGCCCCAGCATTTT
TRBV4-2,TRBJ2-6,.,.,CASSQFSTGTSGANVLTF,TGTGCCAGCAGCCAATTCTCCACAGGGACCTCTGGGGCCAACGTCCTGACTTTC
TRBV10-2,TRBJ2-1,.,TRBD2,CASSVLAGNEQFF,TGCGCCAGCAGTGTCCTAGCGGGCAATGAGCAGTTCTTC
TRBV21-1,TRBJ1-6,.,.,CASNLSSPTALTTGVGLHF,TGTGCCAGCAACCTCAGCAGCCCGACGGCCCTAACGACAGGGGTTGGCCTCCACTTT
TRBV18,TRBJ1-2,.,.,CASSPPGLPYGYTF,TGTGCCAGCTCACCCCCGGGCCTTCCTTATGGCTACACCTTC
TRBV7-2,TRBJ1-5,.,.,CASSLRLLNQPQHF,TGTGCCAGCAGCTTAAGACTGCTCAATCAGCCCCAGCATTTT
TRBV6-1,TRBJ1-4,.,.,CASSEGGGNEKLFF,TGTGCCAGCAGTGAAGGGGGAGGAAATGAAAAACTGTTTTTT
TRBV20-1,TRBJ1-1,.,TRBD1,CSASQDRATEAFF,TGCAGTGCTAGTCAGGACAGGGCAACTGAAGCTTTCTTT
TRBV11-3,TRBJ2-3,.,.,CASSLQRRDTQYF,TGTGCCAGCAGCCTTCAGCGGCGAGATACGCAGTATTTT
TRBV25-1,TRBJ1-4,.,TRBD1,CASSEWGTGVREKLFF,TGTGCCAGCAGTGAATGGGGGACAGGGGTTCGGGAAAAACTGTTTTTT
TRBV27,TRBJ2-6,.,TRBD1,CAEKGNGTGASGANVLTF,TGTGCCGAGAAGGGAAACGGGACAGGGGCCTCTGGGGCCAACGTCCTGACTTTC
TRBV6-1,TRBJ2-3,few,TRBD2,CASSIDGGALDTQYF,TGTGCCAGCAGTATTGACGGGGGGGCCCTAGATACGCAGTATTTT
TRBV28,TRBJ1-3,.,.,CASSLPSFSGNTIYF,TGTGCCAGCAGTTTGCCCAGCTTCTCTGGAAACACCATATATTTT
TRBV2,TRBJ1-1,.,.,CASSSEQESTEAFF,TGTGCCAGCTCATCCGAACAGGAAAGCACTGAAGCTTTCTTT
TRBV6-5,TRBJ2-2,.,.,CASSPSVSGELFF,TGTGCCAGCAGCCCCTCGGTGTCCGGGGAGCTGTTTTTT
TRBV7-9,TRBJ2-3,.,.,CASSLAGLPTDTQYF,TGTGCCAGCAGCTTAGCAGGACTTCCAACAGATACGCAGTATTTT
TRBV6-2/TRBV6-3,TRBJ1-2,.,TRBD1,CASRTGAGNGYTF,TGTGCCAGCAGGACAGGGGCTGGCAACGGCTACACCTTC
TRBV12-3/TRBV12-4,TRBJ2-7,.,TRBD1,CASRSTGEYEQYF,TGTGCCAGCAGATCGACAGGGGAGTACGAGCAGTACTTC
TRBV6-1,TRBJ1-6,.,TRBD1,CASSRTGGRSYNSPLHF,TGTGCCAGCAGTCGCACAGGGGGCAGGTCCTATAATTCACCCCTCCACTTT
TRBV4-3,TRBJ2-7,.,.,CASSQDDEQYF,TGCGCCAGCAGCCAAGACGACGAGCAGTACTTC
TRBV28,TRBJ2-5,.,.,CASRKGGGAQETQYF,TGTGCCAGCAGAAAAGGTGGGGGGGCCCAAGAGACCCAGTACTTC